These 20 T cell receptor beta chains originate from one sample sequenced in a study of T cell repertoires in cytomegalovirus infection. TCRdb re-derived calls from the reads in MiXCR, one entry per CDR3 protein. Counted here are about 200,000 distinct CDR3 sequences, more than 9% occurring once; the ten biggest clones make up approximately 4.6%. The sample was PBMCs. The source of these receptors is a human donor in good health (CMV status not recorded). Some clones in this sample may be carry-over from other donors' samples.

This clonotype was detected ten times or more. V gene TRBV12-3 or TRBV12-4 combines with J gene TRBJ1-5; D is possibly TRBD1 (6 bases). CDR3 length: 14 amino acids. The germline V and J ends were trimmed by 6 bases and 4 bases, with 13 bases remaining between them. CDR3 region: CASSPTGINQPQHF. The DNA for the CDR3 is TGTGCCAGCAGCCCCACAGGGATAAATCAGCCCCAGCATTTT.

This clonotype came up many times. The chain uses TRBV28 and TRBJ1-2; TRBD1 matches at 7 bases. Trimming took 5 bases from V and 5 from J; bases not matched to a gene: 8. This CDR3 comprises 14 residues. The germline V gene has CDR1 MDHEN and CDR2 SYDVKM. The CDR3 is CASSPTGQQYGYTF. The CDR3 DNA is TGTGCCAGCAGTCCCACGGGACAGCAGTATGGCTACACCTTC.

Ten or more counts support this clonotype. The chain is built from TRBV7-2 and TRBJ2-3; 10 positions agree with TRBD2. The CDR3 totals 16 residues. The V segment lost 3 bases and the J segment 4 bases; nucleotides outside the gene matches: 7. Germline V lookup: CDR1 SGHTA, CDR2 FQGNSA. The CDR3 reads CASSFGAGGPADTQYF. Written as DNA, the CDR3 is TGTGCCAGCAGCTTTGGAGCGGGGGGGCCCGCAGATACGCAGTATTTT.

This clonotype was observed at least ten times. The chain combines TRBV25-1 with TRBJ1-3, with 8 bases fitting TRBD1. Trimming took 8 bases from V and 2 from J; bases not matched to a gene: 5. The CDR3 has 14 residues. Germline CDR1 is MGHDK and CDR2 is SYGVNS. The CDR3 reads CASQDRVAGNTIYF. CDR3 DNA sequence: TGTGCCAGCCAGGACAGGGTTGCTGGAAACACCATATATTTT.

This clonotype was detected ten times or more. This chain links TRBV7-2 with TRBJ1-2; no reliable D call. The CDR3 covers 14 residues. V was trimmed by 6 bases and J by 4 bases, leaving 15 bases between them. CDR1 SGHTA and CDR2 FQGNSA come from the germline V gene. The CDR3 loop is CASRTRASAYGYTF. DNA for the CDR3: TGTGCCAGCAGGACTAGGGCCAGCGCCTATGGCTACACCTTC.

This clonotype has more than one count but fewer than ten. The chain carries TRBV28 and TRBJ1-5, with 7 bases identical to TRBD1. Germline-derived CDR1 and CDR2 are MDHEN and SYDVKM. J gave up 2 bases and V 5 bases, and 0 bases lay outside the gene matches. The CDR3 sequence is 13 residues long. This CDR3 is CASSDRGNQPQHF. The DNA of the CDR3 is TGTGCCAGCAGTGACAGGGGCAATCAGCCCCAGCATTTT.

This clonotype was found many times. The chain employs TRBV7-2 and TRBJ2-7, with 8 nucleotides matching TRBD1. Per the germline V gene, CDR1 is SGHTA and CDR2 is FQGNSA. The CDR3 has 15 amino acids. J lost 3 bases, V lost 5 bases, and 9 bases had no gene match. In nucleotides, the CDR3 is TGTGCCAGCAGCCGAACGCAACAGGGGGGCTACGAGCAGTACTTC. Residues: CASSRTQQGGYEQYF. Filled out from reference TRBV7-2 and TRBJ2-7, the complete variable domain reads GAGVSQSPSNKVTEKGKDVELRCDPISGHTALYWYRQSLGQGLEFLIYFQGNSAPDKSGLPSDRFSAERTGGSVSTLTIQRTQQEDSAVYLCASSRTQQGGYEQYFGPGTRLTVT.

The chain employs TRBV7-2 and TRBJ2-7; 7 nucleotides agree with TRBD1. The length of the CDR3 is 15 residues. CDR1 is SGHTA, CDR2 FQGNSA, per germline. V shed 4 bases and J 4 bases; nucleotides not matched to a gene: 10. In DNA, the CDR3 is TGTGCCAGCAGCTACGGAGAGACAGGGCCGTACGAGCAGTACTTC. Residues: CASSYGETGPYEQYF.

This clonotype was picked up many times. CDR3 in DNA: TGTGCCAGCAGCCGTCGGACTAGCGGGGTAACAGATACGCAGTATTTT. The encoded protein is CASSRRTSGVTDTQYF. V is TRBV7-9 and J is TRBJ2-3, with 12 bases lining up with TRBD2. CDR3 length equals 16 residues. The germline V gene encodes CDR1 SEHNR and CDR2 FQNEAQ (reference sequence). Germline trimming cut 5 bases from V and 3 bases from J; bases unmatched to any gene: 6.

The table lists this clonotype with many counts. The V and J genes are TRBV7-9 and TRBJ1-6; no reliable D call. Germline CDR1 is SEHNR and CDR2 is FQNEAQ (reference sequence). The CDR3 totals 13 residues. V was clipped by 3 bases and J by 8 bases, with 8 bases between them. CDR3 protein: CASSFDKYSPLHF. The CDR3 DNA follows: TGTGCCAGCAGCTTCGATAAATATTCACCCCTCCACTTT. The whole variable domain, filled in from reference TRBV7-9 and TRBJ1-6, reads DTGVSQNPRHKITKRGQNVTFRCDPISEHNRLYWYRQTLGQGPEFLTYFQNEAQLEKSRLLSDRFSAERPKGSFSTLEIQRTEQGDSAMYLCASSFDKYSPLHFGNGTRLTVT.

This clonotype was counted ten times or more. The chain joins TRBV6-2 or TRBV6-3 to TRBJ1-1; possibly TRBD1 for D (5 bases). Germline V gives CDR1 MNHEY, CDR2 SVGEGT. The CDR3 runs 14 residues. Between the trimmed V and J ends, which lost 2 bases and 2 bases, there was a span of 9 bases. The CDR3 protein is CASSYRQTNTEAFF. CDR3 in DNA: TGTGCCAGCAGTTACAGACAGACCAACACTGAAGCTTTCTTT.

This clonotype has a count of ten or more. Here the CDR3 reads CATTENTEAFF. CDR3 sequence (DNA): TGTGCCACCACAGAGAACACTGAAGCTTTCTTT. V gene TRBV7-9 combines with J gene TRBJ1-1; D uncertain. The length of the CDR3 is 11 residues. CDR1 and CDR2 from the germline V gene are SEHNR and FQNEAQ (reference sequence). With 10 bases removed from V and 1 base from J, the gap between germline ends came to 7 bases.

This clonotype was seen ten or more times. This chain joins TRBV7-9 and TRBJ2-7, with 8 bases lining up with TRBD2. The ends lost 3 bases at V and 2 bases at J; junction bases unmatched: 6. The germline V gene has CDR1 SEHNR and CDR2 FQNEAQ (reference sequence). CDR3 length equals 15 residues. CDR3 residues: CASSFVQAGAYEQYF. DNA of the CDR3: TGTGCCAGCAGCTTTGTCCAAGCGGGGGCCTACGAGCAGTACTTC.

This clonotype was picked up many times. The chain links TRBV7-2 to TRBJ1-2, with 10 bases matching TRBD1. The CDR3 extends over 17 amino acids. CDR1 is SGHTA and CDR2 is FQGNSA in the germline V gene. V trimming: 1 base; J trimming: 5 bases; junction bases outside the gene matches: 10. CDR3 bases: TGTGCCAGCAGCTTAGATAGTTCGACAGGGGGCGTATATGGCTACACCTTC. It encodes CASSLDSSTGGVYGYTF.

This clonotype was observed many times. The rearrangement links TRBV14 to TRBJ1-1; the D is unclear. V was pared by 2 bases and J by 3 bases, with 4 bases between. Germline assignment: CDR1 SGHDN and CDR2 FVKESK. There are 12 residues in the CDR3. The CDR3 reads CASSQTYTEAFF. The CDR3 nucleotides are TGTGCCAGCAGCCAAACCTACACTGAAGCTTTCTTT.

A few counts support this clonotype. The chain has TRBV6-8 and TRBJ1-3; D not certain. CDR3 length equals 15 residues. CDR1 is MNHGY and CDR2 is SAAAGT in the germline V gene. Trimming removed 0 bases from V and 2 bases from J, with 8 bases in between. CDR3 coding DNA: TGTGCCAGCAGTTACTCGAATGGACCTGGAAACACCATATATTTT. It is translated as CASSYSNGPGNTIYF.

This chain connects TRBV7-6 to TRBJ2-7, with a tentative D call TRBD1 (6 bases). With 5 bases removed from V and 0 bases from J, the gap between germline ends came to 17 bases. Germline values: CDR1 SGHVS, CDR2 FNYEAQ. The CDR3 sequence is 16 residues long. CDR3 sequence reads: CASSRLLGASSYEQYF. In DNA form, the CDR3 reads TGTGCCAGCAGCCGGCTTCTGGGGGCAAGCTCCTACGAGCAGTACTTC.

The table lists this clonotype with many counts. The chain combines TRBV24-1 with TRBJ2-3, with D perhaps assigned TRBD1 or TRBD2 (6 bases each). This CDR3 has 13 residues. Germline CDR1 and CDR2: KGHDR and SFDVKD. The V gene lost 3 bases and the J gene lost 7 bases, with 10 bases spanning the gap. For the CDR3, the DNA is TGTGCCACCAGTGATGGGGGGCCGAATACGCAGTATTTT. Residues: CATSDGGPNTQYF.

The CDR3 loop is CASSGGLTTGELFF. CDR3 DNA sequence: TGCGCCAGCAGCGGGGGACTAACCACCGGGGAGCTGTTTTTT. The rearrangement links TRBV5-1 to TRBJ2-2; 7 nucleotides line up with TRBD2. The length of the CDR3 is 14 residues. The trim removed 4 bases at V and 4 bases at J, leaving 4 bases unmatched. The germline CDR1 and CDR2 sequences are SGHRS and YFSETQ.

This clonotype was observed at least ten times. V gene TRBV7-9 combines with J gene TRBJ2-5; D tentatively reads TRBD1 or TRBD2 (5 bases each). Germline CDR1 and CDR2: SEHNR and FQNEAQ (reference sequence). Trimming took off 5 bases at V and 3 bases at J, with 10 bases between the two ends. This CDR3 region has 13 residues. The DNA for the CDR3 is TGTGCCAGCAGCAATAGAGGGGAAGAGACCCAGTACTTC. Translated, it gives CASSNRGEETQYF. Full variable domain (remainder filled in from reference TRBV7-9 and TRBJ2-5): DTGVSQNPRHKITKRGQNVTFRCDPISEHNRLYWYRQTLGQGPEFLTYFQNEAQLEKSRLLSDRFSAERPKGSFSTLEIQRTEQGDSAMYLCASSNRGEETQYFGPGTRLLVL.